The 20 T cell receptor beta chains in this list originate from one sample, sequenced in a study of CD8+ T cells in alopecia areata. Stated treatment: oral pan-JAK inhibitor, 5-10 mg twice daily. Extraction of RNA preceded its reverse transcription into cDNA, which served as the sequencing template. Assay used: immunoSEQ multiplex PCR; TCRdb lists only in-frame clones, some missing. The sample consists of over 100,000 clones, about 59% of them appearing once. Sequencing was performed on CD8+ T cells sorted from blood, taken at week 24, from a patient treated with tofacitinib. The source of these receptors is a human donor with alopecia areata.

The CDR3: CASSQEGGDLGYEQYF. The CDR3 DNA follows: TGCGCCAGCAGCCAAGAAGGAGGGGACCTTGGGTACGAGCAGTACTTC. J is TRBJ2-7 and V is TRBV4-3; tentatively, D is TRBD2 (6 bases). The V gene lost 0 bases and the J gene lost 4 bases, with 16 bases spanning the gap. Germline CDR1 and CDR2: LGHNA and YSLEER. CDR3 size: 16 residues.

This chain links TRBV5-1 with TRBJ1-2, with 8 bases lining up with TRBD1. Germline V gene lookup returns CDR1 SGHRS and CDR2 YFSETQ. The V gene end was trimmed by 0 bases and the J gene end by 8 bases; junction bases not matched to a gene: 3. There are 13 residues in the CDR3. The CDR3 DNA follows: TGCGCCAGCAGCTTGGCCAGGGGGCAAGGCTACACCTTC. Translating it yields CASSLARGQGYTF.

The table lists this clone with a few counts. The CDR3 spells CASSLRDPYEQYF. CDR3 coding DNA: TGCGCCAGCAGCCTCCGGGACCCTTACGAGCAGTACTTC. The V call is TRBV5-1, the J call TRBJ2-7; either TRBD1 or TRBD2 may fit D (5 bases each). V was shortened by 4 bases and J by 4 bases, with 12 bases between the two germline ends. CDR1 SGHRS and CDR2 YFSETQ come from the germline V gene. CDR3 size: 13 residues.

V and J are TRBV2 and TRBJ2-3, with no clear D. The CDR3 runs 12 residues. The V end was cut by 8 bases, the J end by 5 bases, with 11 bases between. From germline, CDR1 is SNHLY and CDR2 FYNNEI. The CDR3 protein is CASLDRGDTQYF. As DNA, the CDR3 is TGTGCCAGCCTTGATAGAGGAGATACGCAGTATTTT.

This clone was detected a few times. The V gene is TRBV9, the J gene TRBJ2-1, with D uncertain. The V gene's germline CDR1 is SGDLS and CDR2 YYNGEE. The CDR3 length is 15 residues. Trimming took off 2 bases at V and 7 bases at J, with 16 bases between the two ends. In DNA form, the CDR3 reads TGTGCCAGCAGCGTCCGCTCCGGGCGGACGAATGAGCAGTTCTTC. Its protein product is CASSVRSGRTNEQFF.

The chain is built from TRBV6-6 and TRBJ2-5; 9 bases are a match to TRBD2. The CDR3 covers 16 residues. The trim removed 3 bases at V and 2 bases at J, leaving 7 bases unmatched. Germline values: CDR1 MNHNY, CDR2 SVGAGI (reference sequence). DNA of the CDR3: TGTGCCAGCAGTTATGGGACTAGCCCCACTCAAGAGACCCAGTACTTC. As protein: CASSYGTSPTQETQYF.

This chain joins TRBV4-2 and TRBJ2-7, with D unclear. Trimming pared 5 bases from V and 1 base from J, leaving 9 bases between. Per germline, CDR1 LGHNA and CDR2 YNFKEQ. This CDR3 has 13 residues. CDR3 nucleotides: TGTGCCAGCAGCTTACAGACTTCCTACGAGCAGTACTTC. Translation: CASSLQTSYEQYF.

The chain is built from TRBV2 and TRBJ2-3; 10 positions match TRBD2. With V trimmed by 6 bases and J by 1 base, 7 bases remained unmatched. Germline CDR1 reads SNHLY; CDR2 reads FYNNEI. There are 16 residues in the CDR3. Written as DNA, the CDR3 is TGTGCCAGCAGGGTTAGGACTAGCGGCCGCACAGATACGCAGTATTTT. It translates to CASRVRTSGRTDTQYF.

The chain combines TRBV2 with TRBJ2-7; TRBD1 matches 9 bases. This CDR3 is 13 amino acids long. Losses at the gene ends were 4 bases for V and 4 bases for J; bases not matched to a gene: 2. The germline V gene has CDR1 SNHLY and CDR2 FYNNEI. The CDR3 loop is CASSGGTGYEQYF. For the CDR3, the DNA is TGTGCCAGCAGTGGAGGGACAGGGTACGAGCAGTACTTC.

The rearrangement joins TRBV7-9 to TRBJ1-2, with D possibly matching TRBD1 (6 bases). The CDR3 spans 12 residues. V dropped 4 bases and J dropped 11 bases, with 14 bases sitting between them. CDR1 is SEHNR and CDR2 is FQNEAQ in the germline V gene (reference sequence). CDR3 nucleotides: TGTGCCAGCAGCTCCCTGGGGGCGGGGTACACCTTC. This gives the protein CASSSLGAGYTF.

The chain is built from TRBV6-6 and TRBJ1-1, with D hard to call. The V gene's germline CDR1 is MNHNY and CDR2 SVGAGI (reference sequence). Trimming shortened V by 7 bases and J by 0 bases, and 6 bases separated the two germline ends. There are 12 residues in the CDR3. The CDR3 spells CASNEMNTEAFF. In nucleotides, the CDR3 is TGTGCCAGCAATGAGATGAACACTGAAGCTTTCTTT.

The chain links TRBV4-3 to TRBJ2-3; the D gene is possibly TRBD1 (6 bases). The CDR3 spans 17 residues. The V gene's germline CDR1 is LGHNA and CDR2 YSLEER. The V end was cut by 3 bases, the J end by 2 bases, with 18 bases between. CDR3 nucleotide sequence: TGCGCCAGCAGCCATTTCCCGAGGACAGAAATCACAGATACGCAGTATTTT. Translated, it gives CASSHFPRTEITDTQYF.

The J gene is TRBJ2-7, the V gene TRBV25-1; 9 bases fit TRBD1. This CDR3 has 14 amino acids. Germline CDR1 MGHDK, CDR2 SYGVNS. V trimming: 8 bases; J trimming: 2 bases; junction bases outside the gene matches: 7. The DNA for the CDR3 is TGTGCCAGCGCCGGACGGGACAGGGCCTACGAGCAGTACTTC. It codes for CASAGRDRAYEQYF.

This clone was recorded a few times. CDR3 amino acids: CASSLVASSYEQYF. CDR3 nucleotide sequence: TGTGCCAGCAGCTTAGTGGCCAGTTCCTACGAGCAGTACTTC. The chain carries TRBV7-9 and TRBJ2-7, with D hard to call. Trimming stripped 1 base from V and 1 base from J, with 8 bases between. The CDR3 has 14 residues. Germline CDR1 is SEHNR and CDR2 is FQNEAQ (reference sequence).

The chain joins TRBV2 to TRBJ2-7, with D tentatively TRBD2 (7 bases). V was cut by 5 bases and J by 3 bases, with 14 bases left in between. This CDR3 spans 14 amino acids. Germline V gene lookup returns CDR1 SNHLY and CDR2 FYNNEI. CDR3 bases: TGTGCCAGCAGTACTAGGGGGGGGCTCTACGAGCAGTACTTC. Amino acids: CASSTRGGLYEQYF.

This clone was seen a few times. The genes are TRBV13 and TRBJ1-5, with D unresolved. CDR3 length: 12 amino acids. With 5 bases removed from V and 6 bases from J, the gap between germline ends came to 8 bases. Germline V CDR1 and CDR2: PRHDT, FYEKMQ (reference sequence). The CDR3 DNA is TGTGCCAGCAGCCACGCAGGTCAGCCCCAGCATTTT. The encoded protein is CASSHAGQPQHF. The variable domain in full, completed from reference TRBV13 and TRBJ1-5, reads AAGVIQSPRHLIKEKRETATLKCYPIPRHDTVYWYQQGPGQDPQFLISFYEKMQSDKGSIPDRFSAQQFSDYHSELNMSSLELGDSALYFCASSHAGQPQHFGDGTRLSIL.

CDR3 sequence (DNA): TGTGCCAGCAGTTTAGGCCCAGGGTCCTCTGAAGCTTTCTTT. Protein product: CASSLGPGSSEAFF. V gene TRBV27 combines with J gene TRBJ1-1, with D possibly TRBD1 on 5 matching bases. Germline loops: CDR1 MNHEY, CDR2 SMNVEV (reference sequence). Between the trimmed V and J ends, which lost 2 bases and 6 bases, there was a span of 13 bases. The CDR3 contains 14 residues.

The CDR3 sequence: CASSELGETKEKLFF. In nucleotides, the CDR3 is TGTGCCAGCAGTGAATTGGGGGAAACCAAGGAAAAACTGTTTTTT. The chain joins TRBV2 to TRBJ1-4; TRBD1 is a possible D gene (5 bases). This CDR3 spans 15 amino acids. Trimming took 2 bases from V and 8 from J, leaving 15 bases between them. Germline CDR1 SNHLY, CDR2 FYNNEI.

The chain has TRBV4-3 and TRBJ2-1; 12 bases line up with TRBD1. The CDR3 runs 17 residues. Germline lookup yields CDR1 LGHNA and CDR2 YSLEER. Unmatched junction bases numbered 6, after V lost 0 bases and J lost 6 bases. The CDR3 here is CASSQDLGTGGINEQFF. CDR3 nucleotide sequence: TGCGCCAGCAGCCAAGATCTCGGGACAGGGGGCATCAATGAGCAGTTCTTC.

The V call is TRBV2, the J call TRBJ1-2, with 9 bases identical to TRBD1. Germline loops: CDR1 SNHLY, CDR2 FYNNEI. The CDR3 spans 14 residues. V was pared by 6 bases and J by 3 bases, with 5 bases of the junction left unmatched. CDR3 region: CASRRTGDHYGYTF. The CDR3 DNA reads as TGTGCCAGCAGGAGGACAGGGGACCACTATGGCTACACCTTC.